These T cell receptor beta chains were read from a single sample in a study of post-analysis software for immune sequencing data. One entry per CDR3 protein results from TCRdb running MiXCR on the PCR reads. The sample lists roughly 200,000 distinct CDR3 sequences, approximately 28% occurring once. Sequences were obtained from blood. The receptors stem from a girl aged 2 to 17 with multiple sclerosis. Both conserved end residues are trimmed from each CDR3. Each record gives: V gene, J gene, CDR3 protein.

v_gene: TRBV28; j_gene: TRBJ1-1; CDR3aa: ASSPRTGGLHEAF
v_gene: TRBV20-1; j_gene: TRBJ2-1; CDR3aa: SARRGSDNEQF
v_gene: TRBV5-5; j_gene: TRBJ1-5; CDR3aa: ASSLGGGANQPQH
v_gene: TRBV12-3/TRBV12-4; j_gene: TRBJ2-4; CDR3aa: ASSSSGHLY
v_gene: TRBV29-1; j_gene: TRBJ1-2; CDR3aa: SVEYRGLAHGYT
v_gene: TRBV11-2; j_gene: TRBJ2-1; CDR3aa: ASIYTMAGLYNEQF
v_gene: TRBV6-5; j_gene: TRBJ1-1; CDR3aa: ASSRTGGFGAF
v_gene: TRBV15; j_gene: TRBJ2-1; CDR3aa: ATSQDSGEQF
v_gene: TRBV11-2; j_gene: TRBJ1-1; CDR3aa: ASSEDGGHAEAF
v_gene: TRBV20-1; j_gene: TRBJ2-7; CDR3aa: SADRGMGNYEQY
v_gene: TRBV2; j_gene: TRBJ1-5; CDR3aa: ASSEGVSNQPQH
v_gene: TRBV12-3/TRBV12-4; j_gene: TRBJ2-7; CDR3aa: ASSPRDRSYEQY
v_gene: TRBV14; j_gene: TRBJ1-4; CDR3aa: VSSAVTWAGEKLF
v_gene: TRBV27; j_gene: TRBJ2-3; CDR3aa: ASSFGSGADTQY
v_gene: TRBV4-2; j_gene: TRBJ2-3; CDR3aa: ASSQDTTSGRVFPTDTQY
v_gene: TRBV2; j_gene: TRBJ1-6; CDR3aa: ASRAPDPSSSPPH
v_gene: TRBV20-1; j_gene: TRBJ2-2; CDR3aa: SARVLQGYGELF
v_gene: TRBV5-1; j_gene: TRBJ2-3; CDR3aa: ASSLWGEATDTQY
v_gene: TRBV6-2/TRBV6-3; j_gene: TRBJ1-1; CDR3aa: ASTMIGQNTEAF
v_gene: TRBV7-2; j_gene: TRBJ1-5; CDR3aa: ASSRGGGGRNQPQH
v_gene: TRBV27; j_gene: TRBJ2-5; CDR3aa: ASSLRTGGFETQY
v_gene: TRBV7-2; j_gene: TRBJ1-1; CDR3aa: ASSHNRNTEAF
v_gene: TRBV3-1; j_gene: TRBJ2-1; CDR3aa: ASSWTSGDNEQF
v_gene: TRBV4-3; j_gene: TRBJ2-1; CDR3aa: ASSQDSKLALF
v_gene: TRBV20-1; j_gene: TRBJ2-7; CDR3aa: SARVPGAYEQY